The sequence of this T cell receptor (beta chain) was determined in a study of T cell changes during pregnancy in multiple sclerosis. Germline assignment: CDR1 LNHDA and CDR2 SQIVND (reference sequence). The CDR3 is made up of 12 amino acids. V was shortened by 1 base and J by 10 bases, with 10 bases between the two germline ends. The data were produced by immunoSEQ multiplex PCR, yet TCRdb's version contains in-frame clones alone and is incomplete. This sample has about 40,000 clones, with around nine tenths found just once. The chain employs TRBV19 and TRBJ1-2, with a tentative D call TRBD1 (5 bases). The sample in question was CD4+ T cells from peripheral blood mononuclear cells, obtained before pregnancy. The receptor's source is a female donor with multiple sclerosis, enrolled in a pregnancy study. Here the CDR3 DNA reads TGTGCCAGTAGTATAGGGGGCGGCACCTACACCTTC. This gives the protein CASSIGGGTYTF.